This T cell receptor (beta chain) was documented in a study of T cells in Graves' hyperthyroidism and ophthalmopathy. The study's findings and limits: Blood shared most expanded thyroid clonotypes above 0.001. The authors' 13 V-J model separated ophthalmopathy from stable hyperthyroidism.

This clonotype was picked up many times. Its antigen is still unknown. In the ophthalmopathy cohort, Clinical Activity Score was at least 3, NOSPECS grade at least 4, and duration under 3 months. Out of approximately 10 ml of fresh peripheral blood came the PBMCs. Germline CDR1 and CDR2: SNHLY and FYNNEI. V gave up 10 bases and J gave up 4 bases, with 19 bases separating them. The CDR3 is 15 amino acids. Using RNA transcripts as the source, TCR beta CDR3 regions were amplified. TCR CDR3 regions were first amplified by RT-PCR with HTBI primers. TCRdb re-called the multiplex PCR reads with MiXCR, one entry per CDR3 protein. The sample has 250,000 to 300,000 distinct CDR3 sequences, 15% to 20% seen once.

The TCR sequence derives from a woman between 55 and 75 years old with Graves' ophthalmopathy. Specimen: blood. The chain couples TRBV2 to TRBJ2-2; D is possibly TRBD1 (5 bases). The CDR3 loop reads CATNARGKGTGELFF. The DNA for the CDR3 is TGTGCCACCAACGCAAGGGGAAAGGGCACCGGGGAGCTGTTTTTT.